The clone carrying this T cell receptor (beta chain) was picked up many times. The antigen remains unidentified. 5'RACE with 10-nucleotide random UMIs generated the cDNA. MiXCR was run by TCRdb on the 5' RACE reads, yielding one entry per CDR3 protein. Of under 75,000 distinct CDR3 sequences in the sample, 2.5% to 4% were seen once. This sample is drawn from a study of neurological immune-mediated disorders. Study-wide results and caveats: Across subjects, expanded clones had no CDR3 amino acid sequences in common, pointing to private repertoires in all groups. For the multiple sclerosis repertoire cluster, an association with any clinical or MRI feature was absent.

Germline V gene lookup returns CDR1 SGHRS and CDR2 YFSETQ. Trimming stripped 0 bases from V and 0 bases from J, with 6 bases between. The length of the CDR3 is 14 residues. The TCR was taken from a woman between 50 and 59 years old with multiple sclerosis. Sequencing was carried out using PBMCs. V is TRBV5-1 and J is TRBJ1-2; D ambiguous. The CDR3 reads CASSLVTPNYGYTF. The CDR3 nucleotides are TGCGCCAGCAGCTTGGTTACTCCTAACTATGGCTACACCTTC.